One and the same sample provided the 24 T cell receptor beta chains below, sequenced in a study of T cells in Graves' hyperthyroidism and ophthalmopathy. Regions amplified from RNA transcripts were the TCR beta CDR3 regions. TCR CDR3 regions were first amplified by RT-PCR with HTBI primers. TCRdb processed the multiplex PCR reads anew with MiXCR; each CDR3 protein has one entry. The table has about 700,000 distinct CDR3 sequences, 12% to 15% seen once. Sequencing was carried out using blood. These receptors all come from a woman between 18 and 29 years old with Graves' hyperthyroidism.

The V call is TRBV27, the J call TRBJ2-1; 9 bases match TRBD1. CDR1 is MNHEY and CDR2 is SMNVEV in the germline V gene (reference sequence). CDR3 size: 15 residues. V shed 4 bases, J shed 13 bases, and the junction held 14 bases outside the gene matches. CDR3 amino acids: CASSSISRGQGNQFF. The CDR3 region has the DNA TGTGCCAGCAGTTCGATATCCCGAGGACAGGGGAATCAGTTCTTC.

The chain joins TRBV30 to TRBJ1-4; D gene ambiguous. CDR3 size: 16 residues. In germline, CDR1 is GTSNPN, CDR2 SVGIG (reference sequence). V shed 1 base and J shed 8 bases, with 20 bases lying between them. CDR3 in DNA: TGTGCCTGGAGTGCCGGACGGACCCTAATAAGCGAAAAACTGTTTTTT. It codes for CAWSAGRTLISEKLFF.

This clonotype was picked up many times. As DNA, the CDR3 is TGCAGTGCTAGAGATATCCGAACAGGGGCCAATGAGCAGTTCTTC. Its protein is CSARDIRTGANEQFF. The chain couples TRBV20-1 to TRBJ2-1, with 7 bases fitting TRBD1. The germline V gene encodes CDR1 DFQATT and CDR2 SNEGSKA (reference sequence). CDR3 length: 15 amino acids. The V and J ends lost 0 bases and 6 bases, in that order; junction bases with no gene match: 8.

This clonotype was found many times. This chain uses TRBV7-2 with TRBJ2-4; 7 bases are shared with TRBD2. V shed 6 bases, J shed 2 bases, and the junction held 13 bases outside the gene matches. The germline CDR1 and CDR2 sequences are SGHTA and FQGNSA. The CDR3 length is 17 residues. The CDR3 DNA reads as TGTGCCAGCAGTTACGAGGGTCTAGCGGACACCAAAAACATTCAGTACTTC. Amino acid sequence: CASSYEGLADTKNIQYF.

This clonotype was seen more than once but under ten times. The CDR3 region is CASSVGGLVEYNEQFF. The DNA of the CDR3 is TGTGCCAGCAGCGTAGGCGGGTTGGTAGAGTACAATGAGCAGTTCTTC. J is TRBJ2-1 and V is TRBV9, with D possibly TRBD2 on 5 matching bases. This CDR3 comprises 16 residues. CDR1 is SGDLS, CDR2 YYNGEE, per germline. V gave up 0 bases and J gave up 4 bases, with 14 bases separating them.

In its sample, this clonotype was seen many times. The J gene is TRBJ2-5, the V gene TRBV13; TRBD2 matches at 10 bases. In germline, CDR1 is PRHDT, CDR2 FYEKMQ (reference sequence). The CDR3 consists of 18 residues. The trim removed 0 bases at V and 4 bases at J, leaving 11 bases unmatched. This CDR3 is CASSLGEGSGRAPETQYF. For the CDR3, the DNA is TGTGCCAGCAGCTTAGGCGAGGGAAGCGGGAGGGCCCCAGAGACCCAGTACTTC.

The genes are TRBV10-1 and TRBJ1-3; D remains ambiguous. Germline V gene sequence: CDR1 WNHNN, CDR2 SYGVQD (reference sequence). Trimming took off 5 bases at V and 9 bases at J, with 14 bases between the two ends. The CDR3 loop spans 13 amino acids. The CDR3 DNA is TGCGCCAGCAGTCCGTCTACGCGGAGCACCATATATTTT. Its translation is CASSPSTRSTIYF.

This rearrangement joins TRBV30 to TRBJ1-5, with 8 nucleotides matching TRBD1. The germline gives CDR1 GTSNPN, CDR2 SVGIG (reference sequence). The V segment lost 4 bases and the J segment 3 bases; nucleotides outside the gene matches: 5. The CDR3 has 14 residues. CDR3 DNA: TGTGCCTGGACTCAGGGGGCAATCAATCAGCCCCAGCATTTT. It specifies CAWTQGAINQPQHF. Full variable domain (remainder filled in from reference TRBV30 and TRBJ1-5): SQTIHQWPATLVQPVGSPLSLECTVEGTSNPNLYWYRQAAGRGLQLLFYSVGIGQISSEVPQNLSASRPQDRQFILSSKKLLLSDSGFYLCAWTQGAINQPQHFGDGTRLSIL.

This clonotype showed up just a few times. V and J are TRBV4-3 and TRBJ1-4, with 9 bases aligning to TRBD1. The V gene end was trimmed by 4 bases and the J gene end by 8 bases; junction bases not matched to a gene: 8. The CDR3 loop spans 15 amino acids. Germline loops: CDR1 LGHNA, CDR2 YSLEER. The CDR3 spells CASSPKGTGLEKLFF. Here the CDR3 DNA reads TGCGCCAGCAGCCCAAAAGGGACAGGGCTAGAAAAACTGTTTTTT.

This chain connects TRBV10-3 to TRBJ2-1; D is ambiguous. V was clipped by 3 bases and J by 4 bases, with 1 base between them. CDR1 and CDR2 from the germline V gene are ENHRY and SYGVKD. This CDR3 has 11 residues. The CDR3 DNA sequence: TGTGCCATCAGTGAATACAATGAGCAGTTCTTC. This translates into CAISEYNEQFF.

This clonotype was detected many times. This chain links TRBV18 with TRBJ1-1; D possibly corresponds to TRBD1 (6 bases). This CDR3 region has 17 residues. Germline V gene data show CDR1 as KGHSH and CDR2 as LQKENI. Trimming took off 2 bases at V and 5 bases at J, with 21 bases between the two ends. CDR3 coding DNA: TGTGCCAGCTCACCAATGGGGGGGGCGCATAGGAGAACTGAAGCTTTCTTT. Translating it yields CASSPMGGAHRRTEAFF.

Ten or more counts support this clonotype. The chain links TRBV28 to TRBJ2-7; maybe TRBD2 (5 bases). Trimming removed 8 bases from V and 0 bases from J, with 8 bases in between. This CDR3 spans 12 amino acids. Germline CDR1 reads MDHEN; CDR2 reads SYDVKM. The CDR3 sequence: CASGGRSYEQYF. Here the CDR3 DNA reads TGTGCCAGCGGAGGACGCTCCTACGAGCAGTACTTC.

The CDR3 DNA is TGTGCCAGTATGGGGCAGCGGGAGTTCTACAATGAGCAGTTCTTC. Its translation: CASMGQREFYNEQFF. This chain links TRBV19 with TRBJ2-1; 8 bases line up with TRBD2. CDR3 length: 15 amino acids. Trimming removed 7 bases from V and 3 bases from J; junction bases left unmatched: 8. Germline assignment: CDR1 LNHDA and CDR2 SQIVND (reference sequence).

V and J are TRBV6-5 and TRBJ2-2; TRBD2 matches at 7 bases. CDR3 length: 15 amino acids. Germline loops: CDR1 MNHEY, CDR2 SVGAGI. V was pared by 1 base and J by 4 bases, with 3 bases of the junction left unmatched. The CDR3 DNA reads TGTGCCAGCAGTTACTTTGCGGGAGTCACCGGGGAGCTGTTTTTT. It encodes CASSYFAGVTGELFF.

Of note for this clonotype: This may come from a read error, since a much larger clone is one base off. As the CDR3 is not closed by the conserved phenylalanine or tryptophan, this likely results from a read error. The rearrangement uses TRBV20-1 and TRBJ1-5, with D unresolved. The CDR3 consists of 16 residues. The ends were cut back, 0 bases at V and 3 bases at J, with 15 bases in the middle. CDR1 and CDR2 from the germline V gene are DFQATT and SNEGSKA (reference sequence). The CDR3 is CSARDPDGRDNQPQHS. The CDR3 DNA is TGCAGTGCTAGAGATCCTGATGGGAGGGACAATCAGCCCCAGCATTCT.

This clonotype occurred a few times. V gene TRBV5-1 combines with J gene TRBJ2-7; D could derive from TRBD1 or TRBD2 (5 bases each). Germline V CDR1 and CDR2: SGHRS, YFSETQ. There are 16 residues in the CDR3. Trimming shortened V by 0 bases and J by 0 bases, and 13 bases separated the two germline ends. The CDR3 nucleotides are TGCGCCAGCAGCTTGGGGGTGGGGGAAGACTCCTACGAGCAGTACTTC. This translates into CASSLGVGEDSYEQYF.

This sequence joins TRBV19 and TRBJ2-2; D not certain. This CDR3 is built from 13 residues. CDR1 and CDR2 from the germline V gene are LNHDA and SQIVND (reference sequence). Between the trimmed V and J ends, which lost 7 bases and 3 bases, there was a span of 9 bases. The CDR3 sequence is CASMKEHTGELFF. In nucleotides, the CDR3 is TGTGCCAGTATGAAGGAGCACACCGGGGAGCTGTTTTTT.

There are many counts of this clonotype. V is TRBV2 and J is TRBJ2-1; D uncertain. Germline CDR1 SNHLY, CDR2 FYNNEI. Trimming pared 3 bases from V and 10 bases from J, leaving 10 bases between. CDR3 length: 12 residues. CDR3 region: CASSEELGEQFF. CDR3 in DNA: TGTGCCAGCAGTGAGGAATTAGGCGAGCAGTTCTTC.

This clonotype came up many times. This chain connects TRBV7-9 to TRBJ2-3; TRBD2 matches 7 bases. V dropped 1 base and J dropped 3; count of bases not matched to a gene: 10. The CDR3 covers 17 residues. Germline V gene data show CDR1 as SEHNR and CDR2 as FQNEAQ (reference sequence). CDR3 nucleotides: TGTGCCAGCAGCTTAGAAGGGAGGAGCGGGATGACAGATACGCAGTATTTT. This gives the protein CASSLEGRSGMTDTQYF. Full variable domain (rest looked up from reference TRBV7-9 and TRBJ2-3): DTGVSQNPRHKITKRGQNVTFRCDPISEHNRLYWYRQTLGQGPEFLTYFQNEAQLEKSRLLSDRFSAERPKGSFSTLEIQRTEQGDSAMYLCASSLEGRSGMTDTQYFGPGTRLTVL.

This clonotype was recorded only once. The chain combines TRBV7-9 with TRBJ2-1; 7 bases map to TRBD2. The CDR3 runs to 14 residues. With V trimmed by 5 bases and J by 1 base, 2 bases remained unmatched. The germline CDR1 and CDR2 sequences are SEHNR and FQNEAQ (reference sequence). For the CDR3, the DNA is TGTGCCAGCAGCGGGGGGGATTCCTACAATGAGCAGTTCTTC. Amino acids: CASSGGDSYNEQFF. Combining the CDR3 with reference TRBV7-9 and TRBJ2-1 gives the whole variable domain DTGVSQNPRHKITKRGQNVTFRCDPISEHNRLYWYRQTLGQGPEFLTYFQNEAQLEKSRLLSDRFSAERPKGSFSTLEIQRTEQGDSAMYLCASSGGDSYNEQFFGPGTRLTVL.

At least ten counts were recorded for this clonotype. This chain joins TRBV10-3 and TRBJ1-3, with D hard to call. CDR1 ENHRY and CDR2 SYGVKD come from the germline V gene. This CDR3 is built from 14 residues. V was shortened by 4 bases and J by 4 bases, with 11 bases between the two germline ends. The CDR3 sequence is CAISADPGGNTIYF. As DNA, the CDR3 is TGTGCCATCAGTGCCGACCCGGGGGGAAACACCATATATTTT.

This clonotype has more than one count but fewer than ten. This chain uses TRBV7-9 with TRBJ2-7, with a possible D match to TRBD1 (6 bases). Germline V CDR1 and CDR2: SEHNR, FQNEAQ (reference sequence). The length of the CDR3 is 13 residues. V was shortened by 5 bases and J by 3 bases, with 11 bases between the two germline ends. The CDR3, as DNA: TGTGCCAGCAGCGATCAGGGGAACTACGAGCAGTACTTC. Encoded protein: CASSDQGNYEQYF.

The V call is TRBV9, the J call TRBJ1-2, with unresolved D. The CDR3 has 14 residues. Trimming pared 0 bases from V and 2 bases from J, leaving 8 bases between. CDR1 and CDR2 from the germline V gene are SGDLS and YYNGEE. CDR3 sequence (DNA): TGTGCCAGCAGCGTAGATCCAGAGAACTATGGCTACACCTTC. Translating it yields CASSVDPENYGYTF.

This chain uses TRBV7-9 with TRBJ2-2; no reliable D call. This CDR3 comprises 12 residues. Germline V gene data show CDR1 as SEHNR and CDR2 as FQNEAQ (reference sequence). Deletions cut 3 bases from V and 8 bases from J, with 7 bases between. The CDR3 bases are TGTGCCAGCAGCTTGATCAAGGGGGAGCTGTTTTTT. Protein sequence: CASSLIKGELFF.